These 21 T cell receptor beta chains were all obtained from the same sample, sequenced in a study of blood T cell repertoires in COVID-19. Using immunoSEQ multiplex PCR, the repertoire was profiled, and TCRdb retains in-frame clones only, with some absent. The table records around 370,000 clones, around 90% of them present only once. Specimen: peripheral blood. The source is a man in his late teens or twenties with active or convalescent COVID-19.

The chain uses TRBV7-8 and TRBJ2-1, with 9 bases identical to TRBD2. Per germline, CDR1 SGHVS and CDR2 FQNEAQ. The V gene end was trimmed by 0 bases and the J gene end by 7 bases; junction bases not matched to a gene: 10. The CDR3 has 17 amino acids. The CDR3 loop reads CASSLAPPAGGSNEQFF. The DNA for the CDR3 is TGTGCCAGCAGCTTAGCGCCCCCCGCGGGAGGGTCGAATGAGCAGTTCTTC. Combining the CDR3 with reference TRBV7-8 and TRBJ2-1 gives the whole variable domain GAGVSQSPRYKVAKRGQDVALRCDPISGHVSLFWYQQALGQGPEFLTYFQNEAQLDKSGLPSDRFFAERPEGSVSTLKIQRTQQEDSAVYLCASSLAPPAGGSNEQFFGPGTRLTVL.

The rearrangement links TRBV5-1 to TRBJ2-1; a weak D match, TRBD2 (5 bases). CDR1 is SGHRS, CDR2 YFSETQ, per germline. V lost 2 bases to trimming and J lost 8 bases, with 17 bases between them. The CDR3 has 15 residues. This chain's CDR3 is CASSFEGPIGDEQFF. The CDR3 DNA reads TGCGCCAGCAGCTTCGAGGGTCCCATTGGGGATGAGCAGTTCTTC. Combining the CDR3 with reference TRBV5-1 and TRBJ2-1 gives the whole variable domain KAGVTQTPRYLIKTRGQQVTLSCSPISGHRSVSWYQQTPGQGLQFLFEYFSETQRNKGNFPGRFSGRQFSNSRSEMNVSTLELGDSALYLCASSFEGPIGDEQFFGPGTRLTVL.

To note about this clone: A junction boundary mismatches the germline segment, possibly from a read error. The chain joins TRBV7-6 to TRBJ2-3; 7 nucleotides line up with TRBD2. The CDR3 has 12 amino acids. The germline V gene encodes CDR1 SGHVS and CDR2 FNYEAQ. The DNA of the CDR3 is TGTGCCAGCAGCCTGGGGGGGGATCTTCCTCATTTT. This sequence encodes CASSLGGDLPHF.

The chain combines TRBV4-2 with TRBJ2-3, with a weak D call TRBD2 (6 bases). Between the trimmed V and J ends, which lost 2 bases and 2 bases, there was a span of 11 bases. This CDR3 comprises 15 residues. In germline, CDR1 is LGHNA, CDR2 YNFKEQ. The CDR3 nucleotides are TGTGCCAGCAGCCAACTAGCGATGGCCACAGATACGCAGTATTTT. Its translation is CASSQLAMATDTQYF.

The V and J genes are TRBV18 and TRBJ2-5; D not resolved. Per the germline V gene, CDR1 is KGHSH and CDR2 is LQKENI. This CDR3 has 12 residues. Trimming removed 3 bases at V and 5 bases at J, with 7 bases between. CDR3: CASSPSSETQYF. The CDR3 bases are TGTGCCAGCTCACCCTCTAGTGAGACCCAGTACTTC.

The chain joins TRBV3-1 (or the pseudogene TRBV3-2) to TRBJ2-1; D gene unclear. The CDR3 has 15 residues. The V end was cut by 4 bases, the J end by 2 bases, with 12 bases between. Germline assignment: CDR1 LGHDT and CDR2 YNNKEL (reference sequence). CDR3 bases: TGTGCCAGCAGCCCTACCCAACGAGCCTACAATGAGCAGTTCTTC. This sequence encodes CASSPTQRAYNEQFF.

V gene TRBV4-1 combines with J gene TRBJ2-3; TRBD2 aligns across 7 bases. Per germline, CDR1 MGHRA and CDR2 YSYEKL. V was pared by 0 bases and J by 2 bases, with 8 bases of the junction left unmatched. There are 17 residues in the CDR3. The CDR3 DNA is TGCGCCAGCAGCCAAGATTTCGGGGGAGGGTTCACAGATACGCAGTATTTT. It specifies CASSQDFGGGFTDTQYF.

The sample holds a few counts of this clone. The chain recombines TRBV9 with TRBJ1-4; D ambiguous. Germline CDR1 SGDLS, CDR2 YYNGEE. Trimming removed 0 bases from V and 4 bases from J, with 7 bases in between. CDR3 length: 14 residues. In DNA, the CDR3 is TGTGCCAGCAGCGTAGGGCAGATTAATGAAAAACTGTTTTTT. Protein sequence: CASSVGQINEKLFF.

CDR3 bases: TGTGCCAGCAGCAAAGTTGGGCCCTTGAACACCGGGGAGCTGTTTTTT. Amino acid sequence: CASSKVGPLNTGELFF. This sequence joins TRBV21-1 and TRBJ2-2; the D call TRBD1 from the table was never checked on the DNA. TRBV21-1 is deemed a pseudogene. The CDR3 sequence is 16 residues long.

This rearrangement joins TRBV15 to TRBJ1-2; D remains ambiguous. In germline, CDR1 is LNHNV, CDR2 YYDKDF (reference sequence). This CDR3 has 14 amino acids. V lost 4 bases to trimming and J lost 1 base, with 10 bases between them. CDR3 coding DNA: TGTGCCACCAGCAAAGACCAGGTTAACTATGGCTACACCTTC. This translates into CATSKDQVNYGYTF.

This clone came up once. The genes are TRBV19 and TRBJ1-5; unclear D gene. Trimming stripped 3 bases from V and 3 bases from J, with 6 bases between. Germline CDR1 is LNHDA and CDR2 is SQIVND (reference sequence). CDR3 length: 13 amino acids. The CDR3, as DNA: TGTGCCAGTAGTATTGGCCCCAATCAGCCCCAGCATTTT. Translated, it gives CASSIGPNQPQHF.

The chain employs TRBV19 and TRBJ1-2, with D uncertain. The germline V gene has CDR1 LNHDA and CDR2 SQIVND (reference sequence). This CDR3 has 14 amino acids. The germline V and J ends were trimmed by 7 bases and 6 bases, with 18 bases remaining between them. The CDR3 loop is CASTTPSGLDGYTF. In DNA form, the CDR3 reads TGTGCCAGTACCACCCCCAGCGGGCTGGATGGCTACACCTTC.

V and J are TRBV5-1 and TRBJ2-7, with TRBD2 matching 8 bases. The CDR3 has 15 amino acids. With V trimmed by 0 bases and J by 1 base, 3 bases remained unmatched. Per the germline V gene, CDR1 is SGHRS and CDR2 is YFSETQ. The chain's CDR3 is CASSLAGGASYEQYF. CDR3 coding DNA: TGCGCCAGCAGCTTGGCCGGGGGGGCATCCTACGAGCAGTACTTC.

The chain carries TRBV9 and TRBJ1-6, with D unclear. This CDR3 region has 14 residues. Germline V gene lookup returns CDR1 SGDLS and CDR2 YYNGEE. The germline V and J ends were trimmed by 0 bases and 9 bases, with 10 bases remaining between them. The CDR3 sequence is CASSVAAGISPLHF. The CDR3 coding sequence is TGTGCCAGCAGCGTAGCTGCGGGGATTTCACCCCTCCACTTT.

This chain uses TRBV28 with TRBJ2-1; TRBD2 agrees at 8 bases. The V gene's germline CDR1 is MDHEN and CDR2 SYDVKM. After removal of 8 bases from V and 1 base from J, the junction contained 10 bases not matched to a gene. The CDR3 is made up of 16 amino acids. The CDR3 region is CASPPGGASSYNEQFF. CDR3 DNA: TGTGCCAGCCCTCCCGGGGGGGCGAGTTCCTACAATGAGCAGTTCTTC.

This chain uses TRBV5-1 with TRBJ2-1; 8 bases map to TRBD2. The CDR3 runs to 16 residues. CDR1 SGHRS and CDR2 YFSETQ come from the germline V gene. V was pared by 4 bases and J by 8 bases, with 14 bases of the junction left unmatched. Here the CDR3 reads CASSPRGAGDGDEQFF. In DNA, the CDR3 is TGCGCCAGCAGCCCCCGCGGAGCGGGAGACGGGGATGAGCAGTTCTTC.

In DNA, the CDR3 is TGCGCCAGCAGCCCGGCGACAGGGGGCCTCTACGAGCAGTACTTC. This translates into CASSPATGGLYEQYF. The V call is TRBV5-1, the J call TRBJ2-7; 10 nucleotides agree with TRBD1. CDR1 SGHRS and CDR2 YFSETQ come from the germline V gene. The CDR3 has 15 residues. V shed 4 bases and J 3 bases; nucleotides not matched to a gene: 7.

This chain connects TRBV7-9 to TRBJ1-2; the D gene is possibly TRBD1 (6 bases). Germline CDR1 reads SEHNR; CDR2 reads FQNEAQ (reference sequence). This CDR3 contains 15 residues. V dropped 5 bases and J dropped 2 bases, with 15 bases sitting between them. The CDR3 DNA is TGTGCCAGCAGCACCTGGACAGAGATCAACTATGGCTACACCTTC. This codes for CASSTWTEINYGYTF.

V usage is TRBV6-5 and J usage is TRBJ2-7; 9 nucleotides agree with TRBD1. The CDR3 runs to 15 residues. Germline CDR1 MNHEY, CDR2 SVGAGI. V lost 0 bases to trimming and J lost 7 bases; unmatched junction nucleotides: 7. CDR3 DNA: TGTGCCAGCAGTTACTCGACAGGGGGAACTAGGGAGCAGTACTTC. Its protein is CASSYSTGGTREQYF.

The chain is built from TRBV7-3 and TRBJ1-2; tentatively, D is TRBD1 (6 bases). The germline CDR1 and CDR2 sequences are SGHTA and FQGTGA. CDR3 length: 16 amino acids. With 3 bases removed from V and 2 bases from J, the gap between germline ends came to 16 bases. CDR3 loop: CASSFLPKGENYGYTF. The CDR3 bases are TGTGCCAGCAGCTTCCTCCCAAAGGGGGAGAACTATGGCTACACCTTC.

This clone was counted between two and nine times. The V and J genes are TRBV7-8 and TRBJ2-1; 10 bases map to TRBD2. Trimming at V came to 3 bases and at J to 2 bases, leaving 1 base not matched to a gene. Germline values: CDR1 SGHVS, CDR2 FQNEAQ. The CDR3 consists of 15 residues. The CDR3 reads CASSFGTSAYNEQFF. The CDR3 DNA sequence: TGTGCCAGCAGCTTTGGGACTAGCGCCTACAATGAGCAGTTCTTC.